This T cell receptor beta chain comes out of a study of OX40 agonist ivuxolimab in advanced cancers. Turning to the overall study: Ivuxolimab, which targeted the costimulatory receptor OX40 (CD134), was an agonistic, fully human IgG2 monoclonal antibody. Partial responses were achieved by three dose-escalation patients, of whom one had hepatocellular carcinoma and two had cutaneous melanoma. The point of sequencing TCRbeta in the periphery was to test whether ivuxolimab changed TCR sequence diversity and drove clonal T-cell expansion. The monotherapy dose-escalation portion (N ≈ 55 patients) of the phase I ivuxolimab trial is reported in the paper. The dose-escalation cohort was around 84% male with a mean age of about 54 years, ranging from roughly 23 to 79. Of the 50 or so patients in dose escalation, about 20 had hepatocellular carcinoma, approximately 15 had melanoma, 9 had renal cell carcinoma and 9 had head and neck cancer. Intravenous ivuxolimab was administered to patients every 2 weeks at six dose levels: 0.01, 0.1, 0.3, 1.5, 3 and 10 mg/kg. Patients were allowed to have had prior anti-PD-1, anti-PD-L1 or anti-CTLA-4 therapy, and approximately 40% of the dose-escalation patients had been treated with checkpoint inhibitors. What the study reported, not specific to this receptor: In the 0.1-3.0 mg/kg groups, partial responders had among the lowest normalized peripheral clonal expansion, particularly in CD8+ T cells. At doses from 0.1 to 3.0 mg/kg, clonal expansion was seen in both CD4+ and CD8+ blood T cells between baseline and week 6. The antigen specificity of the clonally expanded peripheral T cells was not determined. Low levels of normalized T-cell clonal expansion were also seen in some patients who did not respond. After ivuxolimab, CD8+ T cells had more expanded clones than CD4+ T cells on average.

The germline V gene supplies CDR1 MNHEY and CDR2 SVGAGI. V is shortened by 4 bases, J by 10 bases, and the region joining them spans 14 bases. CDR3 length: 13 amino acids, cysteine to phenylalanine. Only the CDR3 DNA stays, 39 bases, in frame from base 1. Genomic DNA was isolated from the sorted cells so that the TCRbeta CDR3 region could be sequenced. The immunoSEQ Assay was used to sequence the TCRbeta CDR3 regions. Imported from immuneACCESS, the table was reduced by TCRdb to in-frame sequences with V and J called. These copies leave out some clones; in studies compared against another copy, an unresolved V gene accounts for under half, and the cause of the remainder is not known. This sample comprises about 94,000 clones, around 87% of them detected only once. The ten top clones hold about 0.29% of the sample. The trial excluded patients who had a history of autoimmune disease or who were on systemic immunosuppression. Peripheral blood for TCR sequencing was collected from all dose cohorts at baseline, on cycle 4 day 1, and on cycle 7 day 1. The samples were taken from a phase I, first-in-human, multicenter, open-label dose-escalation trial of ivuxolimab. Adults with locally advanced or metastatic melanoma, renal cell carcinoma, hepatocellular carcinoma or head and neck squamous cell carcinoma were enrolled in the trial. Before TCR sequencing, CD4+ T cells and CD8+ T cells from peripheral blood were sorted into separate populations.

This clone turned up a few times. The clone's antigen remains unknown. No base quality values were provided; no much bigger clone lies one nucleotide off. This clonotype was obtained from an adult with an advanced solid tumor such as melanoma, head and neck, liver or kidney cancer. The source material was CD4+ or CD8+ T cells sorted from blood, sampled in a trial of the OX40 agonist ivuxolimab. This chain is built from TRBV6-5 and TRBJ1-5, with TRBD1 tentatively as D gene (5 bases match). Here is the DNA: TGTGCCAGCAGTTCGAGGGGCCTAAATCCCCAGCATTTT. Translated, this gives CASSSRGLNPQHF.